Sequencing of this T cell receptor (beta chain) was carried out in a study of blood T cell repertoires in COVID-19. Per germline, CDR1 SGHNT and CDR2 YYREEE (reference sequence). V gave up 4 bases and J gave up 0 bases, with 14 bases separating them. This CDR3 has 16 amino acids. TCRdb's table, derived via immunoSEQ multiplex PCR, lists solely in-frame clones and lacks some. The sample yields about 210,000 clones, about 83% seen once. The chain has TRBV5-4 and TRBJ1-3; D gene uncertain. The sequenced sample consisted of peripheral blood. This clonotype originated in a woman in her forties or fifties with active or convalescent COVID-19. Written as DNA, the CDR3 is TGTGCCAGCAGCGAAGGAGTCACTAACTCTGGAAACACCATATATTTT. Its protein is CASSEGVTNSGNTIYF.